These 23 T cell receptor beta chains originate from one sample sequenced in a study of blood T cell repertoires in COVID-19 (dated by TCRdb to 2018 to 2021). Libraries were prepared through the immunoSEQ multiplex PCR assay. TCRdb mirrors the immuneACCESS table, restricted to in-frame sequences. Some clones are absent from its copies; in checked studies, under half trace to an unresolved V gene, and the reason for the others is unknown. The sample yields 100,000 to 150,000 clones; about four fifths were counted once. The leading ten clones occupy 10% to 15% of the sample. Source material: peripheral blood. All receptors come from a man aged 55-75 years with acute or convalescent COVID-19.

CDR3 sequence reads: CASSTPSSGRPSSSYNEQFF. The CDR3 DNA reads as TGTGCCAGCAGTACTCCCTCTAGCGGGAGGCCCTCGAGCTCCTACAATGAGCAGTTCTTC. This chain connects TRBV27 to TRBJ2-1; 11 nucleotides match TRBD2. The CDR3 runs to 20 residues. Germline V gene lookup returns CDR1 MNHEY and CDR2 SMNVEV (reference sequence). Trimming removed 5 bases from V and 0 bases from J; junction bases left unmatched: 15.

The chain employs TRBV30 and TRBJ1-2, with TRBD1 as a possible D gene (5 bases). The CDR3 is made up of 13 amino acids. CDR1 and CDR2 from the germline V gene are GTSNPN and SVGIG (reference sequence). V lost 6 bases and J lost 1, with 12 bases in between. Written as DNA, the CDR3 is TGTGCCTGCCCGGGGGGGGGTAACTATGGCTACACCTTC. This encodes CACPGGGNYGYTF.

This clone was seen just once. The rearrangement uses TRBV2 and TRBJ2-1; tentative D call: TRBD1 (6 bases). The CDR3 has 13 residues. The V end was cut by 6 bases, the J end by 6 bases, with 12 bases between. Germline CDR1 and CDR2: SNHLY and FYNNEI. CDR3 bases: TGTGCCAGCAGCCTTACAGGGCTCAATGAGCAGTTCTTC. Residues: CASSLTGLNEQFF.

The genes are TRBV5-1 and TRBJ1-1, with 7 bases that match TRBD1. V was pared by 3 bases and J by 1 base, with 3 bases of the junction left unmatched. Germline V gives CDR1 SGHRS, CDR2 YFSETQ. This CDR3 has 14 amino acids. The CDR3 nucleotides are TGCGCCAGCAGCTACGGGACAGCGAACACTGAAGCTTTCTTT. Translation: CASSYGTANTEAFF.

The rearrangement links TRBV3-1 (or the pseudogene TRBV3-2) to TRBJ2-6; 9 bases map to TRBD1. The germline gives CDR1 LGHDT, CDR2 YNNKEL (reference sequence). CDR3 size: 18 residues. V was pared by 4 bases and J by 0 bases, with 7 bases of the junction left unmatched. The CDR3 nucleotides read TGTGCCAGCAGCCTACGGGACAGGGCGTTCTCTGGGGCCAACGTCCTGACTTTC. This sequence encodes CASSLRDRAFSGANVLTF.

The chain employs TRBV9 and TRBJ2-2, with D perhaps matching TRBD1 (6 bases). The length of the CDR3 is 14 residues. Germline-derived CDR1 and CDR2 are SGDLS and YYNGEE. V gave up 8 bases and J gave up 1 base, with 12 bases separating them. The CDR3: CASSKTGNTGELFF. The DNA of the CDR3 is TGTGCCAGTTCAAAGACAGGGAACACCGGGGAGCTGTTTTTT.

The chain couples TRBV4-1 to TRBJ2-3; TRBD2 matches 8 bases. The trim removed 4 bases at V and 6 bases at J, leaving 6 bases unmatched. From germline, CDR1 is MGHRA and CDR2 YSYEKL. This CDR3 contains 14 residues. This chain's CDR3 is CASSRGLAPDTQYF. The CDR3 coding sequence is TGCGCCAGCAGCCGTGGACTAGCCCCCGATACGCAGTATTTT.

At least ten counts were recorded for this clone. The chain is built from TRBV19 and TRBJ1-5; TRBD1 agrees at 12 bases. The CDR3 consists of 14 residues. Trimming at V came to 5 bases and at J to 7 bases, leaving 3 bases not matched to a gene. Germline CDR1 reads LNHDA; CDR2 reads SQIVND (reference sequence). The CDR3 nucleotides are TGTGCCAGTAGTGGGACAGGGGGCCCCCAGCCCCAGCATTTT. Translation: CASSGTGGPQPQHF. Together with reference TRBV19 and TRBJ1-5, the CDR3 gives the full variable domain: DGGITQSPKYLFRKEGQNVTLSCEQNLNHDAMYWYRQDPGQGLRLIYYSQIVNDFQKGDIAEGYSVSREKKESFPLTVTSAQKNPTAFYLCASSGTGGPQPQHFGDGTRLSIL.

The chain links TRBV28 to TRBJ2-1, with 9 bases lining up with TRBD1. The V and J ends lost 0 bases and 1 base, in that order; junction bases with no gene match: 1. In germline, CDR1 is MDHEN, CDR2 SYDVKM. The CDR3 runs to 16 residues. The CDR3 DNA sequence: TGTGCCAGCAGTTTATGGGGGACAGGGTCCTACAATGAGCAGTTCTTC. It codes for CASSLWGTGSYNEQFF.

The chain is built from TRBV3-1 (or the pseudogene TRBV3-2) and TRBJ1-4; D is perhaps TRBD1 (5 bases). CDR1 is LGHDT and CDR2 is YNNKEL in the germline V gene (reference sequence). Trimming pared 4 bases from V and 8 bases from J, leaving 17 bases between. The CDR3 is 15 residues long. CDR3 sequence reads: CASSPSQGREEKLFF. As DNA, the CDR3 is TGTGCCAGCAGCCCCTCCCAGGGTAGGGAAGAAAAACTGTTTTTT.

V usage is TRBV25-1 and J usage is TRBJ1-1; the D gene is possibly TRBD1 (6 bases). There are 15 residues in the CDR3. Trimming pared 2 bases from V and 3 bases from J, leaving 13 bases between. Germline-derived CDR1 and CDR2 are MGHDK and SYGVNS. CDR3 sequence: CASSEAGARYTEAFF. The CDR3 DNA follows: TGTGCCAGCAGTGAAGCAGGGGCGCGCTACACTGAAGCTTTCTTT.

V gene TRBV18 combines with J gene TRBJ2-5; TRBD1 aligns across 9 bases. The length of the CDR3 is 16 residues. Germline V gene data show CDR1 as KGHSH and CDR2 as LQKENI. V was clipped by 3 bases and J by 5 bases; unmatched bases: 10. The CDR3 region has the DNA TGTGCCAGCTCACCCTATTTAACAGGGGGCAAGGAGACCCAGTACTTC. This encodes CASSPYLTGGKETQYF.

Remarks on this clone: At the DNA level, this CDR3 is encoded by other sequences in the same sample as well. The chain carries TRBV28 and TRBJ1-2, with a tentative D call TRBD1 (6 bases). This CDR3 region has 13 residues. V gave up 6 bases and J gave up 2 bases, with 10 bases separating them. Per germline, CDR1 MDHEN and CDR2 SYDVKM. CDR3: CASSRGQNYGYTF. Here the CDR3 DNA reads TGTGCCAGCAGCCGGGGACAAAACTATGGCTACACCTTC.

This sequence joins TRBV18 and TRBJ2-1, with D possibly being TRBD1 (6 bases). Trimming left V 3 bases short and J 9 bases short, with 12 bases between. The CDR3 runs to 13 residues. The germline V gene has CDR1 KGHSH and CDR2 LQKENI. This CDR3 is CASSPRTVGEQFF. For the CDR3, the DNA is TGTGCCAGCTCACCTCGGACAGTGGGTGAGCAGTTCTTC.

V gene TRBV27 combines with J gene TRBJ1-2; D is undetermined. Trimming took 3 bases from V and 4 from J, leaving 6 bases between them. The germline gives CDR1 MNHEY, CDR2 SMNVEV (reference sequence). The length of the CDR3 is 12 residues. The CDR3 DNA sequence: TGTGCCAGCAGTTTTCGGGGCTATGGCTACACCTTC. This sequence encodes CASSFRGYGYTF.

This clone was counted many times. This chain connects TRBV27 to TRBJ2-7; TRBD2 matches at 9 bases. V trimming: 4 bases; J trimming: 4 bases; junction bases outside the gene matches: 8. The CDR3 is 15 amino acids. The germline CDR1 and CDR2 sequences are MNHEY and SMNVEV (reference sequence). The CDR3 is CASSSSGLAGYEQYF. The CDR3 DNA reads TGTGCCAGCAGTTCTAGCGGTCTAGCGGGGTACGAGCAGTACTTC.

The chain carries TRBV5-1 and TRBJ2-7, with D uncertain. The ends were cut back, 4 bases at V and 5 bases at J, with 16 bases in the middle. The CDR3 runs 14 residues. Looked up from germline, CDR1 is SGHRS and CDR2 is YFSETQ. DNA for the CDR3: TGCGCCAGCAGCCTCGGGTCATTACGGAACGAGCAGTACTTC. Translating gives CASSLGSLRNEQYF.

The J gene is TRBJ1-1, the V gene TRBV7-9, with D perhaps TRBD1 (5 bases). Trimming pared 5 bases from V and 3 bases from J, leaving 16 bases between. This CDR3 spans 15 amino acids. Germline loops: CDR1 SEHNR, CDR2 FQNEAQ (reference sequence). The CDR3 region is CASSHPGFGYTEAFF. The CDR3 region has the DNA TGTGCCAGCAGCCATCCAGGGTTCGGGTACACTGAAGCTTTCTTT.

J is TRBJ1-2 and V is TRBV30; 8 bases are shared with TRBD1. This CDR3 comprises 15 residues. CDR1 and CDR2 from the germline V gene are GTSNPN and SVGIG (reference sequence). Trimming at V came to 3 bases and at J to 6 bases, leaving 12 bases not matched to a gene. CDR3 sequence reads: CAWRRTGGVFHGYTF. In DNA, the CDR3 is TGTGCCTGGAGACGTACAGGGGGGGTATTTCATGGCTACACCTTC.

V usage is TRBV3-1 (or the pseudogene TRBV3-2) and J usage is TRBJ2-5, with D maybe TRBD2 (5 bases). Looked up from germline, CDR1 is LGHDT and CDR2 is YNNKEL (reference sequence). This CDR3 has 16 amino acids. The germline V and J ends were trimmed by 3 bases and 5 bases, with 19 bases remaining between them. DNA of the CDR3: TGTGCCAGCAGCCAGGGCAGGCCGAGGGCCCCGGAGACCCAGTACTTC. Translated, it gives CASSQGRPRAPETQYF.

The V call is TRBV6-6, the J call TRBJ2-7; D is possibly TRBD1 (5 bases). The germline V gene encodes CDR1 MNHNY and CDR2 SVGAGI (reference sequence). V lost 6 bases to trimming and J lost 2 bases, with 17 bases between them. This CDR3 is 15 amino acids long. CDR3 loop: CASSKPTVPPYEQYF. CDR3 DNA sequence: TGTGCCAGCAGCAAACCGACAGTCCCCCCCTACGAGCAGTACTTC.

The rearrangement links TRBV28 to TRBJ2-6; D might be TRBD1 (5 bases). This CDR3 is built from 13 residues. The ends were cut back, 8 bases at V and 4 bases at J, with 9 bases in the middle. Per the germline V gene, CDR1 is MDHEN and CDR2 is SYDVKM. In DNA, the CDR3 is TGTGCCAGCCGACAGTGGGGGGCCAACGTCCTGACTTTC. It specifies CASRQWGANVLTF.

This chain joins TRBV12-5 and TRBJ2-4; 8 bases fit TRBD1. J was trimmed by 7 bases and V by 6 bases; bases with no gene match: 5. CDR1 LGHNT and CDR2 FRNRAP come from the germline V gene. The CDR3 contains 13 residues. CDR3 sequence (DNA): TGTGCTAGTGGCCCGGACAGGGCGAACATTCAGTACTTC. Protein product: CASGPDRANIQYF.